The clone carrying this T cell receptor (beta chain) has more than one count but fewer than ten. Its target is unknown. This sample is part of a study of identical twins. Findings and caveats of the study: The authors noted that invariant MAIT and iNKT cells could partly confound zero-insertion analyses.

From the 5' RACE reads, TCRdb called clonotypes with MiXCR, one entry per CDR3 protein. The sample includes about 250,000 distinct CDR3 sequences, roughly 7.5% of them seen just once. Germline-derived CDR1 and CDR2 are SGHRS and YFSETQ. The CDR3 is 17 amino acids. J lost 1 base, V lost 1 base, and 5 bases had no gene match. The sample also formed part of further work on yellow fever vaccine responses in identical twins.

The chain carries TRBV5-1 and TRBJ2-2; 9 bases map to TRBD1. The origin of this receptor is a woman aged 18-29 years in good health. The sample taken for sequencing was CD8+ T cells sorted from blood. CDR3 residues: CASSLNPGQGNTGELFF. CDR3 coding DNA: TGCGCCAGCAGCTTGAACCCGGGACAGGGGAACACCGGGGAGCTGTTTTTT.